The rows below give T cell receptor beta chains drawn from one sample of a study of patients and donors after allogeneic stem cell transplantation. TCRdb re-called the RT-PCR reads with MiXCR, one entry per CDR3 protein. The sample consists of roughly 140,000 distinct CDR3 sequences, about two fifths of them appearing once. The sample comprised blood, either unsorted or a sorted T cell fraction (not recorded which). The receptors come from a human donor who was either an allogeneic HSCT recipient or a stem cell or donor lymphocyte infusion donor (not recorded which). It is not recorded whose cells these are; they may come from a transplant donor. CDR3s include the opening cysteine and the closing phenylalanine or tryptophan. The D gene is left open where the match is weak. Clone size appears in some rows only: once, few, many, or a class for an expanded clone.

CDR3 protein: CASSLSSGGNQPQHF
CDR3 DNA: TGTGCCAGCAGTTTGTCGTCGGGGGGCAATCAGCCCCAGCATTTT
clone size: .
J gene: TRBJ1-5
D gene: .
CDR3 length: 15
V gene: TRBV27

CDR3 protein: CSASRYEQYF
CDR3 DNA: TGCAGTGCTAGTCGCTACGAGCAGTACTTC
clone size: .
J gene: TRBJ2-7
D gene: .
CDR3 length: 10
V gene: TRBV20-1

CDR3 protein: CASSRLNRNTEAFF
CDR3 DNA: TGTGCCAGCAGTCGACTCAACAGGAACACTGAAGCTTTCTTT
clone size: .
J gene: TRBJ1-1
D gene: .
CDR3 length: 14
V gene: TRBV12-3/TRBV12-4

CDR3 protein: CASSDPRGRTYGYTF
CDR3 DNA: TGTGCCAGCAGTGACCCTAGGGGCCGCACCTATGGCTACACCTTC
clone size: few
J gene: TRBJ1-2
D gene: .
CDR3 length: 15
V gene: TRBV12-3/TRBV12-4

CDR3 protein: CASSTQGLSTIYF
CDR3 DNA: TGTGCCAGCAGTACCCAGGGTCTGAGCACCATATATTTT
clone size: few
J gene: TRBJ1-3
D gene: .
CDR3 length: 13
V gene: TRBV27

CDR3 protein: CASSNARRTSGNF
CDR3 DNA: TGTGCCAGCAGTAACGCCCGTAGGACTAGCGGCAACTTC
clone size: .
J gene: TRBJ2-5
D gene: TRBD2
CDR3 length: 13
V gene: TRBV6-2/TRBV6-3

CDR3 protein: CASSTGLAGRADTQYF
CDR3 DNA: TGTGCCAGCAGTACAGGACTAGCGGGGAGGGCAGATACGCAGTATTTT
clone size: few
J gene: TRBJ2-3
D gene: TRBD2
CDR3 length: 16
V gene: TRBV12-3/TRBV12-4

CDR3 protein: CASSKYRGVEPQHF
CDR3 DNA: TGTGCCAGCAGTAAATACAGGGGAGTAGAGCCCCAGCATTTT
clone size: .
J gene: TRBJ1-5
D gene: TRBD1
CDR3 length: 14
V gene: TRBV6-5

CDR3 protein: CSARDVGRNTEAFF
CDR3 DNA: TGCAGTGCTAGAGATGTGGGAAGAAACACTGAAGCTTTCTTT
clone size: few
J gene: TRBJ1-1
D gene: .
CDR3 length: 14
V gene: TRBV20-1

CDR3 protein: CASSSDSYNSPLHF
CDR3 DNA: TGTGCCAGCAGCTCCGACAGTTATAATTCACCCCTCCACTTT
clone size: .
J gene: TRBJ1-6
D gene: .
CDR3 length: 14
V gene: TRBV5-5

CDR3 protein: CASSLTGHYGYTF
CDR3 DNA: TGTGCCAGCAGTTTGACAGGGCACTATGGCTACACCTTC
clone size: many
J gene: TRBJ1-2
D gene: TRBD1
CDR3 length: 13
V gene: TRBV12-3/TRBV12-4

CDR3 protein: CASSIESDRGWTGELFF
CDR3 DNA: TGTGCCAGCAGCATTGAGTCTGACAGGGGATGGACCGGGGAGCTGTTTTTT
clone size: .
J gene: TRBJ2-2
D gene: TRBD1
CDR3 length: 17
V gene: TRBV9

CDR3 protein: CSAGTGAAFFYGYTF
CDR3 DNA: TGCAGTGCAGGGACAGGGGCGGCCTTTTTCTATGGCTACACCTTC
clone size: few
J gene: TRBJ1-2
D gene: TRBD1
CDR3 length: 15
V gene: TRBV20-1

CDR3 protein: CASSFRSGREKLFF
CDR3 DNA: TGTGCCAGCAGTTTCCGGTCAGGTCGTGAAAAACTGTTTTTT
clone size: few
J gene: TRBJ1-4
D gene: .
CDR3 length: 14
V gene: TRBV12-3/TRBV12-4

CDR3 protein: CASSQELAGTDTQYF
CDR3 DNA: TGTGCCAGCAGCCAAGAGTTAGCGGGCACAGATACGCAGTATTTT
clone size: .
J gene: TRBJ2-3
D gene: .
CDR3 length: 15
V gene: TRBV14

CDR3 protein: CASSLGAESYEQYF
CDR3 DNA: TGCGCCAGCAGCTTGGGGGCAGAATCCTACGAGCAGTACTTC
clone size: .
J gene: TRBJ2-7
D gene: .
CDR3 length: 14
V gene: TRBV5-1

CDR3 protein: CATSRDIQGSTDTQYF
CDR3 DNA: TGTGCCACCAGCAGAGATATACAGGGGAGCACAGATACGCAGTATTTT
clone size: .
J gene: TRBJ2-3
D gene: TRBD1
CDR3 length: 16
V gene: TRBV15

CDR3 protein: CASSLVPALDSGNTIYF
CDR3 DNA: TGTGCCAGCAGCTTAGTCCCAGCCTTAGACTCTGGAAACACCATATATTTT
clone size: .
J gene: TRBJ1-3
D gene: .
CDR3 length: 17
V gene: TRBV7-6